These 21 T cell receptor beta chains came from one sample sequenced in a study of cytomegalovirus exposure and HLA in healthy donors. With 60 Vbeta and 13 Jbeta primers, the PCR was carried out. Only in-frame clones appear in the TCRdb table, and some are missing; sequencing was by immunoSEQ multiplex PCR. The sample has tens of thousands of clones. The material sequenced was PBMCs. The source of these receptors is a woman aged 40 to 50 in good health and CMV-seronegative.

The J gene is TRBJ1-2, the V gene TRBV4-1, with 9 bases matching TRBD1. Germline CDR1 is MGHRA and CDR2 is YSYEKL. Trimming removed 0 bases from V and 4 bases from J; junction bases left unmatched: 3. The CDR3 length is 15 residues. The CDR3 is CASSQETGGVYGYTF. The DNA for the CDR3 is TGCGCCAGCAGCCAAGAGACAGGGGGAGTCTATGGCTACACCTTC.

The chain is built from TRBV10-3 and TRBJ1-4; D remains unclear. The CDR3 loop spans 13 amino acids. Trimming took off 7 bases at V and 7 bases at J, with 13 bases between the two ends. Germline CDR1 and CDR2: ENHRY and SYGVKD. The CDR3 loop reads CAITAGAGEKLFF. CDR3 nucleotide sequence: TGTGCCATCACGGCGGGAGCCGGTGAAAAACTGTTTTTT.

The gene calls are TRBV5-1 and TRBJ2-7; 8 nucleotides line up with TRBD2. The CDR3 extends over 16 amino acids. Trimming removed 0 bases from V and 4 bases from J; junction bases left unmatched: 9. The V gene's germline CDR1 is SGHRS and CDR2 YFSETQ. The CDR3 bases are TGCGCCAGCAGCTTGGGGGCGGGGGGACGGATTTACGAGCAGTACTTC. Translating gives CASSLGAGGRIYEQYF.

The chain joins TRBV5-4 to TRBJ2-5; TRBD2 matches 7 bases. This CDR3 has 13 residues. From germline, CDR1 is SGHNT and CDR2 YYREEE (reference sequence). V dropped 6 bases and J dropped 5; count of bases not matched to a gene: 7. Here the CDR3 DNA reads TGTGCCAGCACCGGGGGGACCAGGGAGACCCAGTACTTC. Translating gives CASTGGTRETQYF.

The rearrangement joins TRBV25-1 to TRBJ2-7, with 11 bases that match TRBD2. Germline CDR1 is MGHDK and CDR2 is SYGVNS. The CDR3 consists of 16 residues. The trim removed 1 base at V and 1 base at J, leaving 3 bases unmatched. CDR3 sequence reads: CASSEFSGRVSYEQYF. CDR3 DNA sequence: TGTGCCAGCAGTGAATTTAGCGGGAGGGTATCCTACGAGCAGTACTTC.

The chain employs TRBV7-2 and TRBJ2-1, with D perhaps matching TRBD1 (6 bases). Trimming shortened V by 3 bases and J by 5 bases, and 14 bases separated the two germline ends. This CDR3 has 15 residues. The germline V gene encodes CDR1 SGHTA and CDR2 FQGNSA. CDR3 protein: CASSFRERGNNEQFF. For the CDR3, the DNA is TGTGCCAGCAGCTTCCGGGAAAGGGGGAACAATGAGCAGTTCTTC.

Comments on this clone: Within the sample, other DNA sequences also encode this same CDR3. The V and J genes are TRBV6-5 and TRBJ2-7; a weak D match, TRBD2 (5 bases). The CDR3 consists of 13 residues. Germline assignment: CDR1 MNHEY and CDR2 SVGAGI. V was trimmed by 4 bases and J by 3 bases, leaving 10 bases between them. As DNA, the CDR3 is TGTGCCAGCAGTTCCAACGGGATCTACGAGCAGTACTTC. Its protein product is CASSSNGIYEQYF.

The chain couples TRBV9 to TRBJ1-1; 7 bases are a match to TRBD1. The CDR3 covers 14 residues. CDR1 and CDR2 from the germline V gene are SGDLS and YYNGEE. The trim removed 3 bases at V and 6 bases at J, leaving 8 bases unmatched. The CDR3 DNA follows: TGTGCCAGCAGCGGATCCGGGACAGCTCCTGAAGCTTTCTTT. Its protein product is CASSGSGTAPEAFF. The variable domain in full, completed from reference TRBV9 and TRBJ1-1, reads DSGVTQTPKHLITATGQRVTLRCSPRSGDLSVYWYQQSLDQGLQFLIQYYNGEERAKGNILERFSAQQFPDLHSELNLSSLELGDSALYFCASSGSGTAPEAFFGQGTRLTVV.

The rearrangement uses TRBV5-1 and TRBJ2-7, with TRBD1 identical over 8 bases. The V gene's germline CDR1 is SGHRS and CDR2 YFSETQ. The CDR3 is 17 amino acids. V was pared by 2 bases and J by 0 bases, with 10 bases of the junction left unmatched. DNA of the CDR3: TGCGCCAGCAGCTTACCCGTCGGACAGGGCGTCTCCTACGAGCAGTACTTC. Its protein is CASSLPVGQGVSYEQYF.

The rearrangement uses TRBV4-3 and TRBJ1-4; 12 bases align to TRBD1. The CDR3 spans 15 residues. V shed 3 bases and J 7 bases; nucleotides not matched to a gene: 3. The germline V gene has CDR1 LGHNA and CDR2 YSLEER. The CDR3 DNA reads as TGCGCCAGCAGCCAGGGGGGACAGGGGGCTGAAAAACTGTTTTTT. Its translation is CASSQGGQGAEKLFF.

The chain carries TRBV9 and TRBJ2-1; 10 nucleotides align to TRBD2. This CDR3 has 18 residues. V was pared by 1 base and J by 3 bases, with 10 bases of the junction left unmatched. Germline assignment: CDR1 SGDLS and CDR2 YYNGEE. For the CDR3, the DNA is TGTGCCAGCAGCGTATCAACTAGCGGGACGAGAGTCTACAATGAGCAGTTCTTC. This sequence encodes CASSVSTSGTRVYNEQFF.

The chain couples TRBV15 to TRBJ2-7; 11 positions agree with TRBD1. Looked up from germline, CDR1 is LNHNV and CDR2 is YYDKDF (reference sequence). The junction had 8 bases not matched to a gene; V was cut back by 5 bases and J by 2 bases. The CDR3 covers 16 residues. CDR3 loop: CATSGPGQGAPYEQYF. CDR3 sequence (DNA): TGTGCCACCAGCGGACCCGGACAGGGGGCTCCCTACGAGCAGTACTTC. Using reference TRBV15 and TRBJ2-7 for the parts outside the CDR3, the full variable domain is DAMVIQNPRYQVTQFGKPVTLSCSQTLNHNVMYWYQQKSSQAPKLLFHYYDKDFNNEADTPDNFQSRRPNTSFCFLDIRSPGLGDTAMYLCATSGPGQGAPYEQYFGPGTRLTVT.

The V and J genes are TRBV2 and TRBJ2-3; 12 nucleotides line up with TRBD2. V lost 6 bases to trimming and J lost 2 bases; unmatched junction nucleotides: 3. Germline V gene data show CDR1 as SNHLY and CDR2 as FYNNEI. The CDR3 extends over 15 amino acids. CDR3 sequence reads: CASRRTSGNTDTQYF. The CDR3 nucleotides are TGTGCCAGCAGAAGGACTAGCGGGAACACAGATACGCAGTATTTT.

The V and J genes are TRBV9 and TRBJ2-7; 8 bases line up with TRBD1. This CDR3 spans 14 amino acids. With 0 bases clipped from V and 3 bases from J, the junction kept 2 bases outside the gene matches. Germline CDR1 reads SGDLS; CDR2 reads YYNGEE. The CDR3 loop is CASSVGDRFYEQYF. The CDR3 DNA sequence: TGTGCCAGCAGCGTAGGGGACAGGTTCTACGAGCAGTACTTC.

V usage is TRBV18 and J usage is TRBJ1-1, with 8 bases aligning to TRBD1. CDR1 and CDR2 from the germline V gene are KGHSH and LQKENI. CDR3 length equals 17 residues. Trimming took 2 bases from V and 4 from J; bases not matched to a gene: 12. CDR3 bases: TGTGCCAGCTCACCAGGAGGGACAGGTGGGTGGGCCACTGAAGCTTTCTTT. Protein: CASSPGGTGGWATEAFF.

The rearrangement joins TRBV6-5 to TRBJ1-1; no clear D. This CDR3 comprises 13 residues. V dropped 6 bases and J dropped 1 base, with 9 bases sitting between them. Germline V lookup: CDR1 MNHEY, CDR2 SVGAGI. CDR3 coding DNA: TGTGCCAGCAGCTCGGGAAGGAACACTGAAGCTTTCTTT. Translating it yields CASSSGRNTEAFF.

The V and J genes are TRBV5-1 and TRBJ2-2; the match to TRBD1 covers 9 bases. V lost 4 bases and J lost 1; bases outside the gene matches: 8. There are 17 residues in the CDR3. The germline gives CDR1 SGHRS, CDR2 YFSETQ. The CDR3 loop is CASSPSPTGGNTGELFF. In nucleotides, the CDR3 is TGCGCCAGCAGCCCTAGCCCGACAGGGGGGAACACCGGGGAGCTGTTTTTT.

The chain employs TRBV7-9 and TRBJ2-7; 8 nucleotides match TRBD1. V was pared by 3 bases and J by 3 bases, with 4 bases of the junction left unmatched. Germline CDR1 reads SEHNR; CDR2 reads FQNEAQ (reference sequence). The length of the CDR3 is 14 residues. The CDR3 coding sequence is TGTGCCAGCAGCTTCGGCGGACAGGGCTACGAGCAGTACTTC. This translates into CASSFGGQGYEQYF.

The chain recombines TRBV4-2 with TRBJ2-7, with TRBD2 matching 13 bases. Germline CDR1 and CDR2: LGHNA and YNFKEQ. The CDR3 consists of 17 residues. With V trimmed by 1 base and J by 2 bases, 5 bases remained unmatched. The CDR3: CASSQGTGLAGAYEQYF. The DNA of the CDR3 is TGTGCCAGCAGCCAAGGGACAGGACTAGCGGGAGCCTACGAGCAGTACTTC.

CDR3: CATSRPREDAFF. For the CDR3, the DNA is TGTGCCACCAGCAGGCCGCGGGAGGATGCTTTCTTT. This chain links TRBV15 with TRBJ1-1; D unresolved. CDR3 length: 12 residues. The ends were cut back, 3 bases at V and 11 bases at J, with 13 bases in the middle. Germline V gene lookup returns CDR1 LNHNV and CDR2 YYDKDF (reference sequence).

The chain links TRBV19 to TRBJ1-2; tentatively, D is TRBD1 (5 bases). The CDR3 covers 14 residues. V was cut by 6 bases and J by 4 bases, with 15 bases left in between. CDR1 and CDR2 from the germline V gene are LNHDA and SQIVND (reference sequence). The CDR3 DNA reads TGTGCCAGTAGCCCAGCTGGGGCAGGCTATGGCTACACCTTC. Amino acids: CASSPAGAGYGYTF.